This T cell receptor (beta chain) was recorded in a study of blood T cells in healthy people across ages. For the second PCR, which ran for roughly 7 to 11 cycles, a sample-barcoded 5' primer and a J-beta primer mix were used. TCRdb re-derived calls from the 5' RACE reads in MiXCR, one entry per CDR3 protein. The table lists some 1.8 million distinct CDR3 sequences, about two fifths of them singletons, with about 23% in the top ten. This sequence originates from a human donor in good health. Sequencing was carried out using blood.

The CDR3 region is CASSHQGVTNEKLFF. The CDR3 nucleotides read TGTGCCAGCAGCCACCAGGGTGTAACTAATGAAAAACTGTTTTTT. V is TRBV5-5 and J is TRBJ1-4; weak D call: TRBD1 (5 bases). In germline, CDR1 is SGHKS, CDR2 YYEKEE (reference sequence). The CDR3 length is 15 residues. Trimming cost V 4 bases and J 1 base, with 11 bases left between them. The full variable domain, with the rest looked up from reference TRBV5-5 and TRBJ1-4, is DAGVTQSPTHLIKTRGQQVTLRCSPISGHKSVSWYQQVLGQGPQFIFQYYEKEERGRGNFPDRFSARQFPNYSSELNVNALLLGDSALYLCASSHQGVTNEKLFFGSGTQLSVL.